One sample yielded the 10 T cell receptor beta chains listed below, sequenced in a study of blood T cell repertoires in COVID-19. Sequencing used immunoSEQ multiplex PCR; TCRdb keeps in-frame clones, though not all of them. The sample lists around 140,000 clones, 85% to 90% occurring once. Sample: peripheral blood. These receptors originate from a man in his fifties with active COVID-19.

The DNA of the CDR3 is TGTGCCAGCAGCCTGGGGGCGCCGGATCAAGAGACCCAGTACTTC. Translating it yields CASSLGAPDQETQYF. This chain links TRBV7-9 with TRBJ2-5, with D perhaps TRBD1 (6 bases). V lost 5 bases, J lost 2 bases, and 15 bases lay in between. The germline V gene encodes CDR1 SEHNR and CDR2 FQNEAQ (reference sequence). CDR3 length: 15 residues.

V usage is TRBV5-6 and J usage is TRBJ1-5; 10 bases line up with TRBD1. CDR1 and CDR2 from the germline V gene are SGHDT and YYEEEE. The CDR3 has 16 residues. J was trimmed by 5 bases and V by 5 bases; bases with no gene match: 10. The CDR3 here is CASSLPGQGRHQPQHF. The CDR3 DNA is TGTGCCAGCAGTTTACCGGGACAGGGGAGACATCAGCCCCAGCATTTT.

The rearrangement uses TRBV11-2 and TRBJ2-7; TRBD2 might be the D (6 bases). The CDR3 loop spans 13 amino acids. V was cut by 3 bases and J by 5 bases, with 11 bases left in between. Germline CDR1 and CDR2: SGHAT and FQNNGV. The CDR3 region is CASSLEGPHEQYF. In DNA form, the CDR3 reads TGTGCCAGCAGCTTGGAGGGGCCCCACGAGCAGTACTTC. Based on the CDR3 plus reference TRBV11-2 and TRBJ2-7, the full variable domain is EAGVAQSPRYKIIEKRQSVAFWCNPISGHATLYWYQQILGQGPKLLIQFQNNGVVDDSQLPKDRFSAERLKGVDSTLKIQPAKLEDSAVYLCASSLEGPHEQYFGPGTRLTVT.

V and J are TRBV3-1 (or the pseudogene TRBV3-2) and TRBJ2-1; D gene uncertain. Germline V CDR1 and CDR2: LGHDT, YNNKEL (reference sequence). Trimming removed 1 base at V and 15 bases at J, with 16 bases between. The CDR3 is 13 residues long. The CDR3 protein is CASSQAEATSSFF. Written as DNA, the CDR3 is TGTGCCAGCAGCCAAGCCGAGGCTACGAGCTCGTTCTTC.

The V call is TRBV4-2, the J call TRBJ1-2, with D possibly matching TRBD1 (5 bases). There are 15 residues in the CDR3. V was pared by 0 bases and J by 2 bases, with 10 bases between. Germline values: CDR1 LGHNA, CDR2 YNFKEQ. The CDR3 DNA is TGTGCCAGCAGCCAAGATTTTGGACAAAACTATGGCTACACCTTC. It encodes CASSQDFGQNYGYTF.

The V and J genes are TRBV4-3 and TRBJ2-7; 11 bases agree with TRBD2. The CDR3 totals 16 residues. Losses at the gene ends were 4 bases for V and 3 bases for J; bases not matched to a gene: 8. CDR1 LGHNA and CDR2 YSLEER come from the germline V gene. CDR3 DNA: TGCGCCAGCAGCCGATATACCGGGACTAGCGGCTACGAGCAGTACTTC. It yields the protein CASSRYTGTSGYEQYF.

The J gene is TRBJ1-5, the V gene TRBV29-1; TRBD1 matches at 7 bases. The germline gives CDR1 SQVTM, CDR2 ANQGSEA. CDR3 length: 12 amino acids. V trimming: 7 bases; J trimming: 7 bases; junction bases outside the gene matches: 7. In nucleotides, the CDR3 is TGCAGCGCCGTCAGGGGGGACCAGCCCCAGCATTTT. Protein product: CSAVRGDQPQHF.

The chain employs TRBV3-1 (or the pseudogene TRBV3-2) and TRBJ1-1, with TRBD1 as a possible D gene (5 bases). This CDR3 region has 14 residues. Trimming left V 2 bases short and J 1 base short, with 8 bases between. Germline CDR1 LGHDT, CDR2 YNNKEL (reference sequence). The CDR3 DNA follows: TGTGCCAGCAGCCAACCGGGGGGGAACACTGAAGCTTTCTTT. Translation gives CASSQPGGNTEAFF.

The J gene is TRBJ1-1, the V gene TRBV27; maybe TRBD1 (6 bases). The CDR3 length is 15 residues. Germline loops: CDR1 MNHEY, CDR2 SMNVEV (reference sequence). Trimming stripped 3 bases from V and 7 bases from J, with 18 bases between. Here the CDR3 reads CASSFVIGGEGEAFF. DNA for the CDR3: TGTGCCAGCAGTTTTGTGATTGGGGGCGAGGGTGAAGCTTTCTTT.

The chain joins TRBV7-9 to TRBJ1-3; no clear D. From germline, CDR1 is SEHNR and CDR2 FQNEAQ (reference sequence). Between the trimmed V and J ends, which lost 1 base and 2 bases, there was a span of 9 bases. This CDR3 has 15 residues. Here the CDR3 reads CASSLDILTGNTIYF. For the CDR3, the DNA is TGTGCCAGCAGCTTAGACATTTTGACTGGAAACACCATATATTTT.